This T cell receptor beta chain was identified in a study of shared clonotypes between healthy human individuals. Per sorted-subset replicate PCR, input was 150 to 250 ng DNA, representing around 28,000 T cell genomes. Data came from immunoSEQ multiplex PCR; TCRdb stores just in-frame clones and leaves some out. The table lists roughly 2.2 million clones, 85% to 95% of them singletons. The J segment lost 4 bases and the V segment lost 9 bases, leaving 6 bases of the junction unmatched. The CDR3 consists of 13 residues. Germline-derived CDR1 and CDR2 are LNHDA and SQIVND (reference sequence). The sequence was collected from a man aged 18-30 years in good health. Some clones in this sample may be carry-over from other donors' samples. This sequence joins TRBV19 and TRBJ1-5, with TRBD1 matching over 7 bases. The sequenced sample consisted of naive CD4+ T cells from PBMCs. Sample subset: CD45RA+ positively selected. The CDR3 bases are TGTGCCAGCTGGGGACAGCTTAATCAGCCCCAGCATTTT. Its translation: CASWGQLNQPQHF.